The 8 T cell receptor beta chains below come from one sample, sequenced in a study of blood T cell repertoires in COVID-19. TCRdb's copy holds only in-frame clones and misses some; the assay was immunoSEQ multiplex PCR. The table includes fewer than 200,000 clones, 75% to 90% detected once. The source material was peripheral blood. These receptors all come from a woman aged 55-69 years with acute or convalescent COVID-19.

In nucleotides, the CDR3 is TGTGCCAGCAGCCAAGCGGTCGGGGGAGGCTACACCTTC. Its translation: CASSQAVGGGYTF. V and J are TRBV14 and TRBJ1-2, with TRBD1 as a possible D gene (5 bases). Trimming stripped 1 base from V and 8 bases from J, with 11 bases between. Germline V gene data show CDR1 as SGHDN and CDR2 as FVKESK. The CDR3 totals 13 residues.

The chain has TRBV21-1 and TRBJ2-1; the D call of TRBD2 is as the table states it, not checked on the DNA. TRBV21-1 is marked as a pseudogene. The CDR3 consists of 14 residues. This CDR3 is CASSRGLAGYEQFF. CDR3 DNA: TGTGCCAGCAGCAGGGGACTAGCGGGATACGAGCAGTTCTTC.

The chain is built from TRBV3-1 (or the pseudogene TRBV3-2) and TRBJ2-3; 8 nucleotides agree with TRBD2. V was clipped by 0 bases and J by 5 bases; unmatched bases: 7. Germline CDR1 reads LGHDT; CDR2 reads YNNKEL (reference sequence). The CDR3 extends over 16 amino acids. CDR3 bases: TGTGCCAGCAGCCAAGATTTGTCGGGAGGGGGAGATACGCAGTATTTT. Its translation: CASSQDLSGGGDTQYF.

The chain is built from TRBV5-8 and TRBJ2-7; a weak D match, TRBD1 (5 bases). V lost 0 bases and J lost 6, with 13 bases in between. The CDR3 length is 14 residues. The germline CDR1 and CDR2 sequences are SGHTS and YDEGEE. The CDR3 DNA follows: TGTGCCAGCAGCTTGGCCCAGGGCGCAGGCGAGCAGTACGTC. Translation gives CASSLAQGAGEQYV.

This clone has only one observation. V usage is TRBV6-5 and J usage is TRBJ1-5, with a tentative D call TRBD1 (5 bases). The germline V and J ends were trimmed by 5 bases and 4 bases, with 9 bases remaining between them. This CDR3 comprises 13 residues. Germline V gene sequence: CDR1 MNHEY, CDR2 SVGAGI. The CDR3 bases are TGTGCCAGCAGTATGACAGAGAATCAGCCCCAGCATTTT. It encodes CASSMTENQPQHF.

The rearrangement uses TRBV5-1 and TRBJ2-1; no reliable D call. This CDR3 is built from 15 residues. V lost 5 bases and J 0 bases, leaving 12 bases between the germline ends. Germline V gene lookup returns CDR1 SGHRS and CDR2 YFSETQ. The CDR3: CASSYDTSSYNEQFF. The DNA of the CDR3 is TGCGCCAGCAGTTACGACACAAGCTCCTACAATGAGCAGTTCTTC.

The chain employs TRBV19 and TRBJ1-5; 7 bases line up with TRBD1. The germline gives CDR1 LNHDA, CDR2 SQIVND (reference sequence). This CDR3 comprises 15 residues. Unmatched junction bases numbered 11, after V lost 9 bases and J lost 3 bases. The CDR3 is CASRLTGAYNQPQHF. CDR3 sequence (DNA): TGTGCCAGCCGGTTAACAGGGGCCTACAATCAGCCCCAGCATTTT.

CDR3 nucleotide sequence: TGTGCCTCCGCACAGGGACTAAGGAATGGCTACACCTTC. Translated, it gives CASAQGLRNGYTF. The V call is TRBV6-5, the J call TRBJ1-2; possible D gene TRBD1, 6 bases. This CDR3 has 13 amino acids. Germline values: CDR1 MNHEY, CDR2 SVGAGI. Between the trimmed V and J ends, which lost 11 bases and 6 bases, there was a span of 19 bases.